The rows below give T cell receptor beta chains drawn from one sample of a study of blood T cell repertoires in COVID-19. Method: immunoSEQ multiplex PCR; TCRdb's copy keeps in-frame clones and lacks some. Of about 9,000 clones listed, 86% are singletons. The material sequenced was peripheral blood. The receptors stem from a human donor in a cohort sampled during active COVID-19. The CDR3 runs from the conserved cysteine through the conserved F or W. The D gene is left open where the match is weak. The listing skips clone size in some rows; elsewhere it reads once, few, many or a size class.

>TRBJ2-1|TRBD1|TRBV7-2|NA
TGTGCCAGCAGCTTACAGGGACAGAGACGTGGTGAGCAGTTCTTC
CASSLQGQRRGEQFF
>TRBJ1-4|TRBD1|TRBV5-6|NA
TGTGCCAGCAGCTTTAGGGGACAGGGCGCAACTAATGAAAAACTGTTTTTT
CASSFRGQGATNEKLFF
>TRBJ2-7|NA|TRBV2|NA
TGTGCCAGCAGTGAACTCCCCGCTTTACTCTACGAGCAGTACTTC
CASSELPALLYEQYF
>TRBJ1-4|TRBD1|TRBV7-9|NA
TGTGCCAGCAGCTTAGGGGACAGGGTCGATGAAAAACTGTTTTTT
CASSLGDRVDEKLFF
>TRBJ2-4|NA|TRBV19|NA
TGTGCCAGTAGTATCCCCACAGGGCTTAAGAACATTCAGTACTTC
CASSIPTGLKNIQYF
>TRBJ2-7|TRBD2|TRBV13|NA
TGTGCCAGCAGCTTAGTTCGGGCTAGCGGGAACCCCCACGAGCAGTACTTC
CASSLVRASGNPHEQYF
>TRBJ2-7|TRBD2|TRBV27|NA
TGTGCCAGCAGTTCCGCCGGGACTAACTCCTACGAGCAGTACTTC
CASSSAGTNSYEQYF
>TRBJ2-7|TRBD1|TRBV28|NA
TGTGCCAGCAGTTTATCCGGACAGGCGATTTCCTACGAGCAGTACTTC
CASSLSGQAISYEQYF
>TRBJ1-5|TRBD1|TRBV18|NA
TGTGCCAGCACCAGGGGGGACAATCAGCCCCAGCATTTT
CASTRGDNQPQHF
>TRBJ2-1|TRBD2|TRBV24-1|NA
TGTGCCACCAGTGATTTAGGGAGGGTATGTATTTTCGACAATGAGCAGTTCTTC
CATSDLGRVCIFDNEQFF
>TRBJ2-5|NA|TRBV7-9|NA
TGTGCCAGCAGCGAGGGAAATAAAGAGACCCAGTACTTC
CASSEGNKETQYF
>TRBJ2-1|TRBD1|TRBV5-1|NA
TGCGCCAGCGGGGCCGGGACAGGTCGACGGAATGAGCAGTTCTTC
CASGAGTGRRNEQFF
>TRBJ2-1|NA|TRBV4-3|NA
TGCGCCAGCAGCCAAGTCAACTTACACAATGAGCAGTTCTTC
CASSQVNLHNEQFF
>TRBJ2-1|TRBD2|TRBV4-1|NA
TGCGCCAGCAGCCAAGATGCAGCGGGAGGGTACAATGAGCAGTTCTTC
CASSQDAAGGYNEQFF
>TRBJ2-3|NA|TRBV24-1|NA
TGTGCCACCAGTGACTCCTTCACAGGGAGTCCCACAGATACGCAGTATTTT
CATSDSFTGSPTDTQYF
>TRBJ2-6|NA|TRBV28|NA
TGTGCCAGCAGTTTATCGGGGAGTGGGGCCAACGTCCTGACTTTC
CASSLSGSGANVLTF
>TRBJ2-1|NA|TRBV27|NA
TGTGCCAGCAGTTTATCTTACCACCAGCGGTTCTCCTACAATGAGCAGTTCTTC
CASSLSYHQRFSYNEQFF
>TRBJ2-1|TRBD2|TRBV11-3|NA
TGTGCCAGCAGCTTAGATGGCGGGAGGGTCAATGAGCAGTTCTTC
CASSLDGGRVNEQFF
>TRBJ2-3|NA|TRBV5-1|NA
TGCGCCAGCAGCTTGGGTCTGGCGGGAACCACAGATACGCAGTATTTT
CASSLGLAGTTDTQYF
>TRBJ2-5|NA|TRBV2|NA
TGTGCCAGCAGTGCCCTACAGGGCCTCCAAGAGACCCAGTACTTC
CASSALQGLQETQYF
>TRBJ2-7|NA|TRBV5-3|NA
TGTGCCAGAAAAGGGGGGCGCTTAGCGGGCCCCTACGAGCAGTACTTC
CARKGGRLAGPYEQYF
>TRBJ2-1|NA|TRBV18|NA
TGTGCCAGCTCACTATCCTACAATGAGCAGTTCTTC
CASSLSYNEQFF
>TRBJ2-3|NA|TRBV5-1|NA
TGCGCCAGCAGCTTGGCTCAAGTGGGAGCGACAGATACGCAGTATTTT
CASSLAQVGATDTQYF
>TRBJ1-2|TRBD1|TRBV27|NA
TGTGCCAGCAGTTTAGCTCAGGGACAGGGGCCTAACTATGGCTACACCTTC
CASSLAQGQGPNYGYTF
>TRBJ2-1|NA|TRBV29-1|NA
TGCAGCGTTGAAAGACTAGTTGGCGAGTTCTTC
CSVERLVGEFF
>TRBJ2-7|NA|TRBV27|NA
TGTGCCAGCAGTATCGCGGGGACCTACGAGCAGTACTTC
CASSIAGTYEQYF
>TRBJ1-2|TRBD1|TRBV6-2/TRBV6-3|NA
TGTGCCAGCAGTTCCTCCCGGGACAGGGGGACCAAGGGCTACACCTTC
CASSSSRDRGTKGYTF
>TRBJ2-3|NA|TRBV12-3/TRBV12-4|once
TGTGCCAGCAGTTTGGAGGATACGCAGTATTTT
CASSLEDTQYF
>TRBJ2-7|NA|TRBV21-1|once
TGTGCCAGCAGCAAAGATCGGTCTCTGAACTACGAGCAGTACTTC
CASSKDRSLNYEQYF
>TRBJ2-7|NA|TRBV6-6|NA
TGTGCCAGCAGTTACCCGACAGGCCACAACTACGAGCAGTACTTC
CASSYPTGHNYEQYF
>TRBJ2-2|TRBD1|TRBV14|NA
TGTGCCAGCAGCCGGACAGGGTCGAACACCGGGGAGCTGTTTTTT
CASSRTGSNTGELFF
>TRBJ2-1|TRBD2|TRBV7-2|NA
TGTGCCAGCAGCCCGCAGCTAGCGGGGATTAACAATGAGCAGTTCTTC
CASSPQLAGINNEQFF
>TRBJ1-6|TRBD1|TRBV7-9|NA
TGTGCCAGCAGCCCGACGGACAGGGATAATTCACCCCTCCACTTT
CASSPTDRDNSPLHF
>TRBJ2-7|TRBD2|TRBV28|NA
TGTGCCAGCAGTTTAAGACTAGCGGTCTCCTACGAGCAGTACTTC
CASSLRLAVSYEQYF
>TRBJ1-1|NA|TRBV6-5|NA
TGTGCCAGCAGTTACTCGGGCAGAGAAGCTTTCTTT
CASSYSGREAFF
>TRBJ1-2|TRBD1|TRBV28|NA
TGTGCCAGCAGTTTGGGCAGGGGGATAGGCTACACCTTC
CASSLGRGIGYTF
>TRBJ2-7|TRBD1|TRBV25-1|NA
TGTGCCAGCAGTGATCCGGGGACAGGCACCTACGAGCAGTACTTC
CASSDPGTGTYEQYF
>TRBJ1-2|TRBD1|TRBV4-1|NA
TGCGCCAGCAGCCAAGATCGCCAGGGGGCTTATGGCTACACCTTC
CASSQDRQGAYGYTF
>TRBJ2-1|NA|TRBV6-5|NA
TGTGCCAGCAGTTACTCACCTACTGCTTACAATGAGCAGTTCTTC
CASSYSPTAYNEQFF
>TRBJ1-1|NA|TRBV6-5|NA
TGTGCCAGCAGTCAGTTCCCGGGGGTCGAAGCTTTCTTT
CASSQFPGVEAFF
>TRBJ2-5|TRBD2|TRBV19|once
TGTGCCAGTAGTATCGTAGCGGGAGCGGAGACCCAGTACTTC
CASSIVAGAETQYF
>TRBJ2-1|NA|TRBV6-6|NA
TGTGCCAGCAGTCCGATAACTAGGATTTCCCTAAACAATGAGCAGTTCTTC
CASSPITRISLNNEQFF
>TRBJ2-6|TRBD2|TRBV5-1|once
TGCGCCAGCAGCTCTCATAGCGGGAGGGCAACGACTGGGGCCAACGTCCTGACTTTC
CASSSHSGRATTGANVLTF
>TRBJ1-1|TRBD1|TRBV7-8|medium-sized
TGTGCCAGCAGCAAGGACAGGGGCCAATGGAACACTGAAGCTTTCTTT
CASSKDRGQWNTEAFF
>TRBJ1-1|NA|TRBV4-1|NA
TGCGCCAGCAGCCAAGATTGGGGCCAGGACCCTTTCTTT
CASSQDWGQDPFF
>TRBJ2-1|NA|TRBV4-3|NA
TGCGCCAGCAGCCGACAACCAGAGAGCTCCTACAATGAGCAGTTCTTC
CASSRQPESSYNEQFF
>TRBJ2-7|TRBD1|TRBV19|NA
TGTGCCAGTAGTAATGGACAGGGAGCCTACGAGCAGTACTTC
CASSNGQGAYEQYF